The source of this TCR beta chain is a study of T cells in Graves' hyperthyroidism and ophthalmopathy. Researchers amplified the TCR beta CDR3 regions from RNA transcripts. HTBI primers were the set used in a first-round RT-PCR of the TCR CDR3. TCRdb re-derived calls from the multiplex PCR reads in MiXCR, one entry per CDR3 protein. Here the sample spans fewer than 450,000 distinct CDR3 sequences, 17% being singletons. CDR1 is SQVTM and CDR2 is ANQGSEA in the germline V gene. This CDR3 comprises 11 residues. V shed 5 bases and J shed 6 bases, with 10 bases lying between them. This clonotype was observed many times. The blood sample dates from first hyperthyroidism diagnosis, preceding any ophthalmopathy symptoms.

The clonotype comes from a woman aged 25 to 39 with Graves' hyperthyroidism that later progressed to Graves' ophthalmopathy. Sequencing input: blood. V and J are TRBV29-1 and TRBJ1-2; D might be TRBD1 (6 bases). CDR3 nucleotides: TGCAGCGTTCAAAAGGGGGATGGCTACACCTTC. This translates into CSVQKGDGYTF.